The count of the clone carrying this TCR beta chain is one. A multiplex PCR was run with 60 Vbeta primers and 13 Jbeta primers. Profiling relied on immunoSEQ multiplex PCR, and the TCRdb table lists in-frame clones only, not all of them. The sample records some 91,000 clones, roughly two thirds being singletons. Germline V gene data show CDR1 as SGDLS and CDR2 as YYNGEE. This CDR3 is built from 16 residues. The ends lost 0 bases at V and 3 bases at J; junction bases unmatched: 8. The data are from a study of cytomegalovirus exposure and HLA in healthy donors. This TCR derives from a human donor in good health. This rearrangement joins TRBV9 to TRBJ1-2, with TRBD1 matching over 7 bases. The sequenced material came from PBMCs. CDR3 amino acids: CASSVGTGQTDYGYTF. CDR3 sequence (DNA): TGTGCCAGCAGCGTAGGCACGGGACAGACAGACTATGGCTACACCTTC.